The 19 T cell receptor beta chains below all came from one sample that was sequenced in a study of control samples from healthy donors and cancer patients (TCRdb year 2020). The library was generated by the immunoSEQ multiplex PCR assay. TCRdb took over this immuneACCESS table, retaining in-frame rearrangements with V and J assigned. Such tables are incomplete; in checked studies, under half of the missing clones stem from an unresolved V gene, and the remainder is unexplained. The sample records about 160,000 clones, roughly 89% of which are singletons. The biggest ten clones account for around 13% of the sample. The sample was blood. These receptors all stem from a man between 25 and 39 years old in good health.

The chain joins TRBV14 to TRBJ2-7; D unresolved. The V end lost 2 bases, the J end lost 2 bases, and 4 bases lay between the germline ends. The CDR3 is made up of 12 amino acids. Germline CDR1 SGHDN, CDR2 FVKESK. Here the CDR3 DNA reads TGTGCCAGCAGCCAATCAACCTACGAGCAGTACTTC. This gives the protein CASSQSTYEQYF.

The V call is TRBV5-1, the J call TRBJ1-1; no clear D gene. In germline, CDR1 is SGHRS, CDR2 YFSETQ. V lost 2 bases and J lost 0, with 8 bases in between. The CDR3 has 14 amino acids. The CDR3 DNA follows: TGCGCCAGCAGCTTAGCTACACTGAACACTGAAGCTTTCTTT. Amino acid sequence: CASSLATLNTEAFF.

The chain carries TRBV29-1 and TRBJ1-1; tentative D call: TRBD1 (6 bases). CDR1 SQVTM and CDR2 ANQGSEA come from the germline V gene. Trimming cost V 4 bases and J 6 bases, with 12 bases left between them. This CDR3 is built from 12 residues. In nucleotides, the CDR3 is TGCAGCGTTGGGCAGGGGTCGTCTGAAGCTTTCTTT. Its translation is CSVGQGSSEAFF.

The chain has TRBV3-1 (or the pseudogene TRBV3-2) and TRBJ2-1, with TRBD2 identical over 9 bases. Germline CDR1 and CDR2: LGHDT and YNNKEL (reference sequence). The CDR3 is 20 amino acids. J lost 4 bases, V lost 3 bases, and 19 bases had no gene match. The CDR3 protein is CASSHPPGLAGIEGYNEQFF. As DNA, the CDR3 is TGTGCCAGCAGCCATCCCCCGGGGCTAGCGGGGATAGAAGGTTACAATGAGCAGTTCTTC.

The chain employs TRBV28 and TRBJ1-3; D call uncertain. Trimming took 8 bases from V and 0 from J, leaving 14 bases between them. Germline CDR1 and CDR2: MDHEN and SYDVKM. The CDR3 is 15 residues long. The CDR3 sequence is CASDSGHLSGNTIYF. CDR3 in DNA: TGTGCCAGCGACTCGGGTCACCTCTCTGGAAACACCATATATTTT.

The chain uses TRBV14 and TRBJ1-4, with D hard to call. Trimming shortened V by 1 base and J by 5 bases, and 14 bases separated the two germline ends. In germline, CDR1 is SGHDN, CDR2 FVKESK. This CDR3 contains 16 residues. CDR3 sequence reads: CASSQALGIGNEKLFF. CDR3 sequence (DNA): TGTGCCAGCAGCCAAGCATTGGGAATAGGAAATGAAAAACTGTTTTTT. Based on the CDR3 plus reference TRBV14 and TRBJ1-4, the full variable domain is EAGVTQFPSHSVIEKGQTVTLRCDPISGHDNLYWYRRVMGKEIKFLLHFVKESKQDESGMPNNRFLAERTGGTYSTLKVQPAELEDSGVYFCASSQALGIGNEKLFFGSGTQLSVL.

The rearrangement links TRBV27 to TRBJ2-7; D gene unclear. The CDR3 covers 13 residues. The germline V gene encodes CDR1 MNHEY and CDR2 SMNVEV (reference sequence). V lost 8 bases and J lost 3, with 14 bases in between. The chain's CDR3 is CASSYAPLYEQYF. In DNA, the CDR3 is TGTGCCAGCTCATATGCTCCCCTCTACGAGCAGTACTTC.

The chain uses TRBV10-2 and TRBJ1-6; no reliable D call. Trimming pared 4 bases from V and 7 bases from J, leaving 8 bases between. Germline V gene data show CDR1 as WSHSY and CDR2 as SAAADI. This CDR3 has 13 amino acids. The chain's CDR3 is CASSASANSPLHF. In DNA form, the CDR3 reads TGCGCCAGCAGTGCGAGTGCCAATTCACCCCTCCACTTT.

V is TRBV12-3 or TRBV12-4 and J is TRBJ1-2; D not certain. The CDR3 loop spans 12 amino acids. The V end was cut by 6 bases, the J end by 8 bases, with 13 bases between. CDR3 in amino acids: CASSYRLGGYTF. CDR3 in DNA: TGTGCCAGCAGCTACCGGCTGGGGGGCTACACCTTC.

The chain uses TRBV14 and TRBJ1-2, with D unresolved. V lost 1 base to trimming and J lost 5 bases, with 11 bases between them. CDR3 length equals 14 residues. Germline values: CDR1 SGHDN, CDR2 FVKESK. CDR3 loop: CASSQGRSSYGYTF. CDR3 nucleotide sequence: TGTGCCAGCAGCCAAGGACGGTCCTCGTATGGCTACACCTTC.

The CDR3 loop reads CSVGRGNYGYTF. The CDR3 DNA is TGCAGCGTTGGAAGGGGAAACTATGGCTACACCTTC. J is TRBJ1-2 and V is TRBV29-1; a possible D gene is TRBD1 (5 bases). Trimming left V 4 bases short and J 2 bases short, with 8 bases between. This CDR3 has 12 amino acids. In germline, CDR1 is SQVTM, CDR2 ANQGSEA.

This clone came up once. Written as DNA, the CDR3 is TGCGCCAGCAGCCAAGACAGGGACTATGGCTACACCTTC. Translating gives CASSQDRDYGYTF. The chain has TRBV4-1 and TRBJ1-2, with D possibly matching TRBD1 (5 bases). The CDR3 spans 13 residues. Germline CDR1 is MGHRA and CDR2 is YSYEKL. The ends were cut back, 0 bases at V and 3 bases at J, with 5 bases in the middle.

V and J are TRBV28 and TRBJ1-2, with D unresolved. Trimming cost V 6 bases and J 5 bases, with 10 bases left between them. Germline loops: CDR1 MDHEN, CDR2 SYDVKM. The CDR3 sequence is 12 residues long. Here the CDR3 DNA reads TGTGCCAGCAGCCGCTCAGAGTATGGCTACACCTTC. Encoded protein: CASSRSEYGYTF.

The chain carries TRBV5-1 and TRBJ2-3; D ambiguous. V gave up 2 bases and J gave up 0 bases, with 7 bases separating them. CDR3 length: 14 residues. Germline V gene data show CDR1 as SGHRS and CDR2 as YFSETQ. Here the CDR3 reads CASSFSESTDTQYF. CDR3 in DNA: TGCGCCAGCAGCTTTAGTGAAAGCACAGATACGCAGTATTTT. The whole variable domain, filled in from reference TRBV5-1 and TRBJ2-3, reads KAGVTQTPRYLIKTRGQQVTLSCSPISGHRSVSWYQQTPGQGLQFLFEYFSETQRNKGNFPGRFSGRQFSNSRSEMNVSTLELGDSALYLCASSFSESTDTQYFGPGTRLTVL.

J is TRBJ2-1 and V is TRBV10-2; a possible D gene is TRBD1 (5 bases). The length of the CDR3 is 13 residues. Germline CDR1 reads WSHSY; CDR2 reads SAAADI. The V gene lost 7 bases and the J gene lost 5 bases, with 12 bases spanning the gap. This chain's CDR3 is CASTLKGNNEQFF. The CDR3 DNA is TGCGCCAGCACGTTAAAGGGGAACAATGAGCAGTTCTTC.

This chain links TRBV6-1 with TRBJ1-1; D gene uncertain. Germline V gene sequence: CDR1 MNHNS, CDR2 SASEGT. The CDR3 is 13 amino acids. V was cut by 2 bases and J by 10 bases, with 14 bases left in between. The CDR3 loop is CASSEISVVRAFF. The DNA for the CDR3 is TGTGCCAGCAGTGAAATTTCAGTAGTTAGAGCTTTCTTT.

The J gene is TRBJ1-2, the V gene TRBV7-9, with TRBD1 as a possible D gene (5 bases). The CDR3 extends over 12 amino acids. From germline, CDR1 is SEHNR and CDR2 FQNEAQ (reference sequence). The germline V and J ends were trimmed by 4 bases and 4 bases, with 7 bases remaining between them. CDR3 sequence reads: CASSSGTYGYTF. The DNA of the CDR3 is TGTGCCAGCAGCTCCGGGACCTATGGCTACACCTTC.

The chain couples TRBV29-1 to TRBJ1-2; D gene ambiguous. Germline V CDR1 and CDR2: SQVTM, ANQGSEA. Trimming took off 1 base at V and 4 bases at J, with 7 bases between the two ends. The CDR3 extends over 12 amino acids. The CDR3 reads CSVEVVAYGYTF. The CDR3 DNA is TGCAGCGTTGAAGTTGTAGCCTATGGCTACACCTTC.

The chain recombines TRBV30 with TRBJ1-2; D is unresolved. The germline gives CDR1 GTSNPN, CDR2 SVGIG (reference sequence). The CDR3 runs to 16 residues. The V end lost 0 bases, the J end lost 1 base, and 15 bases lay between the germline ends. The CDR3 region is CAWSVLGVLRNYGYTF. In DNA form, the CDR3 reads TGTGCCTGGAGTGTCCTTGGGGTATTACGTAACTATGGCTACACCTTC.